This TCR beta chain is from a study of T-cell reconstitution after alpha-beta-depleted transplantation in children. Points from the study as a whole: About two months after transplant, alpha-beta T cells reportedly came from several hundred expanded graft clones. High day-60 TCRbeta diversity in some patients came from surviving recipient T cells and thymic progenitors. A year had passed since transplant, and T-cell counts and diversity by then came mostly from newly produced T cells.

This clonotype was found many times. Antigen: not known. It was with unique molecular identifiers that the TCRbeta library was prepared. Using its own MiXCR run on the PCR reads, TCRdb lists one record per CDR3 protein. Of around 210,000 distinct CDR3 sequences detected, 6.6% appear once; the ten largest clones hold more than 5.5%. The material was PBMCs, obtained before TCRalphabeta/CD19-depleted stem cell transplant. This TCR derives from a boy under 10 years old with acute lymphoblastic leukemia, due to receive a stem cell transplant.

Written as DNA, the CDR3 is TGTGCCAGCTACACTATCGGGGGCGACACTGAAGCTTTCTTT. Translating gives CASYTIGGDTEAFF. This chain links TRBV12-3 or TRBV12-4 with TRBJ1-1, with D possibly matching TRBD1 (6 bases). The CDR3 extends over 14 amino acids. V gave up 8 bases and J gave up 3 bases, with 16 bases separating them.